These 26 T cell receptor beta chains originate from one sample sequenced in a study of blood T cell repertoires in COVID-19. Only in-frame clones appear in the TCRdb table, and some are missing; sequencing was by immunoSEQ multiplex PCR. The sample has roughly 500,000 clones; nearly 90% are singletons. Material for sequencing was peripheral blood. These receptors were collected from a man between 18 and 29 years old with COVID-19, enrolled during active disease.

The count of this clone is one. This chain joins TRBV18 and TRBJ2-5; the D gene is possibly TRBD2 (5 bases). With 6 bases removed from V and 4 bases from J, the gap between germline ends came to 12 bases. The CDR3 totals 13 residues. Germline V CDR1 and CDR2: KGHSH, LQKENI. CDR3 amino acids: CASSYSGRETQYF. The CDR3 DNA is TGTGCCAGCTCCTACTCGGGGAGAGAGACCCAGTACTTC.

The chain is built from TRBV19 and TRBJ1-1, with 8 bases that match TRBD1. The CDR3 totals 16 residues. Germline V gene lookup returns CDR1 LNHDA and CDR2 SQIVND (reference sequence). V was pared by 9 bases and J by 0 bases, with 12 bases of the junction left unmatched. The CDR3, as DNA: TGTGCCAGCCGAGGAGGACAGGGAGCGATGAACACTGAAGCTTTCTTT. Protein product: CASRGGQGAMNTEAFF.

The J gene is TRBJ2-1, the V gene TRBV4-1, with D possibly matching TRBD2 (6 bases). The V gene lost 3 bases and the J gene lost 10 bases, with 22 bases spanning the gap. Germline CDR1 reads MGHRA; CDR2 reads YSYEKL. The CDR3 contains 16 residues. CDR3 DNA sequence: TGCGCCAGCAGCCAGGGTGCAGGTACACGTGGGGGGGAGCAGTTCTTC. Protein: CASSQGAGTRGGEQFF.

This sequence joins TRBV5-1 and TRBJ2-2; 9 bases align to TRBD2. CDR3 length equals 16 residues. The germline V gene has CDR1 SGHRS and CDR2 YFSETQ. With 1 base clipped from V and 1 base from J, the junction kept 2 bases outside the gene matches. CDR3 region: CASSLRLAVNTGELFF. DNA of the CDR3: TGCGCCAGCAGCTTGAGACTAGCGGTGAACACCGGGGAGCTGTTTTTT.

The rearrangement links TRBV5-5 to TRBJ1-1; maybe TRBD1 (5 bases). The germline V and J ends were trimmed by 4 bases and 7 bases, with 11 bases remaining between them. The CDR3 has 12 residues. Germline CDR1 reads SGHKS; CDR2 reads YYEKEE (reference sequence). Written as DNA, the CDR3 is TGTGCCAGCAGCCTGACAGTAAATGAAGCTTTCTTT. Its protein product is CASSLTVNEAFF.

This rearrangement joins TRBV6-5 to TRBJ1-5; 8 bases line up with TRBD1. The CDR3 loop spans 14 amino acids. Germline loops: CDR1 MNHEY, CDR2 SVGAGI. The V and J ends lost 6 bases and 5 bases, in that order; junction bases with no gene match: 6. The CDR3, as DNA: TGTGCCAGCAGCCACAGGGGGGGTGATCAGCCCCAGCATTTT. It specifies CASSHRGGDQPQHF.

The CDR3 nucleotides are TGTGCCAGCAGCATAGTTAGGACAGTGAACACTGAAGCTTTCTTT. Residues: CASSIVRTVNTEAFF. The chain links TRBV21-1 to TRBJ1-1; the listed D gene, TRBD1, was not tested against the DNA. TRBV21-1 is a documented pseudogene. This CDR3 region has 15 residues.

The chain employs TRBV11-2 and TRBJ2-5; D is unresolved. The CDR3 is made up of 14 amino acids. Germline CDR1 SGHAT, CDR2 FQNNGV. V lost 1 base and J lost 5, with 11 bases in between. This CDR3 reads CASSLVPSGETQYF. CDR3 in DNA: TGTGCCAGCAGCTTAGTCCCTAGTGGGGAGACCCAGTACTTC.

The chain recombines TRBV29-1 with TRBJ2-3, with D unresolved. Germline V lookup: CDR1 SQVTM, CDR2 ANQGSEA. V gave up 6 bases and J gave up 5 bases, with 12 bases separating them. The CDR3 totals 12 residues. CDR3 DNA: TGCAGCGTCGAAACTGGTAAAGATACGCAGTATTTT. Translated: CSVETGKDTQYF.

The CDR3: CASSQTPGLALEQYF. In nucleotides, the CDR3 is TGTGCCAGCAGCCAGACTCCGGGACTAGCATTGGAGCAGTACTTC. V is TRBV14 and J is TRBJ2-7, with 9 bases aligning to TRBD2. V was pared by 3 bases and J by 7 bases, with 10 bases of the junction left unmatched. The CDR3 sequence is 15 residues long. Germline V lookup: CDR1 SGHDN, CDR2 FVKESK.

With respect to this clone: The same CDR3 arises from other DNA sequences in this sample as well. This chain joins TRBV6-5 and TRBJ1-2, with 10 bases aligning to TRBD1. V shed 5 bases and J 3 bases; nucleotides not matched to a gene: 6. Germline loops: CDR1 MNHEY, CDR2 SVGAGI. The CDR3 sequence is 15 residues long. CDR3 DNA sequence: TGTGCCAGCAGTCCACCGGGACAGGGGTACTATGGCTACACCTTC. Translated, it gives CASSPPGQGYYGYTF.

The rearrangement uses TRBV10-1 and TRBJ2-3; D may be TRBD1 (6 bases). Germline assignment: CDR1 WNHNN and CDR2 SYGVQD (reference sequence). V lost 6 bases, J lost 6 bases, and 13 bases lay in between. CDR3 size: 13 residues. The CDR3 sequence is CASSLQGSDTQYF. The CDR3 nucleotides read TGCGCCAGCAGCCTCCAGGGGTCCGATACGCAGTATTTT.

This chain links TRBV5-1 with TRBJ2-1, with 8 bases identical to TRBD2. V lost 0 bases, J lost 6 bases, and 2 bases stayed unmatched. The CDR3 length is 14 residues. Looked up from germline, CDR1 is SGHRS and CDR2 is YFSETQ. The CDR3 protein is CASSLAAGANEQFF. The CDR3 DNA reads TGCGCCAGCAGCTTGGCAGCGGGAGCCAATGAGCAGTTCTTC.

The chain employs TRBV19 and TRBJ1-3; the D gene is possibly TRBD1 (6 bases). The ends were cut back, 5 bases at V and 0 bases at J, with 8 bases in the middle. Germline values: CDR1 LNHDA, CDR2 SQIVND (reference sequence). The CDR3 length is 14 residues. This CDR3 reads CASSPRGSGNTIYF. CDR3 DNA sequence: TGTGCCAGTAGTCCCAGGGGCTCTGGAAACACCATATATTTT.

CDR3 loop: CASRTGGTTEAFF. The CDR3 DNA reads as TGTGCCAGCAGGACAGGGGGCACCACTGAAGCTTTCTTT. The chain recombines TRBV27 with TRBJ1-1; 10 nucleotides line up with TRBD1. Germline assignment: CDR1 MNHEY and CDR2 SMNVEV (reference sequence). With 6 bases clipped from V and 4 bases from J, the junction kept 2 bases outside the gene matches. The CDR3 totals 13 residues.

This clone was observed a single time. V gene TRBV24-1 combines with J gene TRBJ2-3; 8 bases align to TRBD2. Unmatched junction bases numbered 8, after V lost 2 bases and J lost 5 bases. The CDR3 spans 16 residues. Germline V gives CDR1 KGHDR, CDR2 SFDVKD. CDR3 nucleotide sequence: TGTGCCACCAGTGATTCGTTAGCGGGGCCGGGAGATACGCAGTATTTT. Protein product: CATSDSLAGPGDTQYF.

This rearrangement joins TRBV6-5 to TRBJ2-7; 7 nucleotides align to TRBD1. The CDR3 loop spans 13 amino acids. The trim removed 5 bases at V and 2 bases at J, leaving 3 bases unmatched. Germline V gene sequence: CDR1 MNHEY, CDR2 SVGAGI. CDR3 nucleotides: TGTGCCAGCAGTCTGGGACAGCCCTACGAGCAGTACTTC. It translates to CASSLGQPYEQYF.

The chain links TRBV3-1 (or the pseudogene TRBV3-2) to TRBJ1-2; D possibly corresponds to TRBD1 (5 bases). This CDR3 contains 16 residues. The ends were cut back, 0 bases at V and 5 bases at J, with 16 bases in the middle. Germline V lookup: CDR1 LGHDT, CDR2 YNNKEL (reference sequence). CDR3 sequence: CASSQDSAGPSYGYTF. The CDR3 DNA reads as TGTGCCAGCAGCCAAGATTCTGCAGGGCCCTCATATGGCTACACCTTC.

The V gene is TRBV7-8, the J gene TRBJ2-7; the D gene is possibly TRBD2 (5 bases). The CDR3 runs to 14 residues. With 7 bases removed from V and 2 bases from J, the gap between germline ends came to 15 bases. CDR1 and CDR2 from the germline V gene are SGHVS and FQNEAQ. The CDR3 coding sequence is TGTGCCAGCAAAGGACTGGAGGACGCCTACGAGCAGTACTTC. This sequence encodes CASKGLEDAYEQYF.

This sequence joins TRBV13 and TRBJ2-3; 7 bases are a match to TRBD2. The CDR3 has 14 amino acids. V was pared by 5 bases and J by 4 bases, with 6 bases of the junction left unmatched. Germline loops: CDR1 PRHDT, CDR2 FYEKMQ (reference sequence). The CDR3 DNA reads TGTGCCAGCAGCGAGGGAGGGCCATCAGATACGCAGTATTTT. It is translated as CASSEGGPSDTQYF.

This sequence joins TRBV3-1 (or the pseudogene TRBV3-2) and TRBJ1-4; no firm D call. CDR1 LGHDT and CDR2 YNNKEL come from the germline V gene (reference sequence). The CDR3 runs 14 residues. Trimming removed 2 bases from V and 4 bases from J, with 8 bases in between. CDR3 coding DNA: TGTGCCAGCAGCCAAAACAGACATAATGAAAAACTGTTTTTT. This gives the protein CASSQNRHNEKLFF.

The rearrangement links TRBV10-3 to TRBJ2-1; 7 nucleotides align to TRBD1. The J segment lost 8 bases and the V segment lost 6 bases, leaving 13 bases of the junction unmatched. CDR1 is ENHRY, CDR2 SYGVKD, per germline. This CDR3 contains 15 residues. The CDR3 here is CAIRSQGPQRDEQFF. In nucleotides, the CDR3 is TGTGCCATCAGATCACAGGGGCCCCAGAGAGATGAGCAGTTCTTC.

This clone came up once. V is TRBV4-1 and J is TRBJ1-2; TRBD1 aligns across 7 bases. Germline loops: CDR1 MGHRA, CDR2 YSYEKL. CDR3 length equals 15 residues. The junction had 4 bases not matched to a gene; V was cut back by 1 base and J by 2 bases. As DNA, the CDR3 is TGCGCCAGCAGCCAAGCCACAGGGGCCAACTATGGCTACACCTTC. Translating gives CASSQATGANYGYTF.

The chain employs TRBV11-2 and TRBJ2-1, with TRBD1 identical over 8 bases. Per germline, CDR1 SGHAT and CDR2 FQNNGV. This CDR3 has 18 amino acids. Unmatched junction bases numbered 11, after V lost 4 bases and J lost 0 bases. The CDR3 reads CASSSGQRQGYSYNEQFF. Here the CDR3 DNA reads TGTGCCAGCAGCTCCGGACAAAGACAGGGGTACTCCTACAATGAGCAGTTCTTC. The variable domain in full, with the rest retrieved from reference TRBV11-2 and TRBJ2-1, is EAGVAQSPRYKIIEKRQSVAFWCNPISGHATLYWYQQILGQGPKLLIQFQNNGVVDDSQLPKDRFSAERLKGVDSTLKIQPAKLEDSAVYLCASSSGQRQGYSYNEQFFGPGTRLTVL.

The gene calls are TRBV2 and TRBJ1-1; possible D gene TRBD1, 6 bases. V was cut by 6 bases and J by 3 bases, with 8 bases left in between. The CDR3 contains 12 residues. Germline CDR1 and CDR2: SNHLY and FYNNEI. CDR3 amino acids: CASSQGHTEAFF. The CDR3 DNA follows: TGTGCCAGCAGCCAGGGGCACACTGAAGCTTTCTTT.

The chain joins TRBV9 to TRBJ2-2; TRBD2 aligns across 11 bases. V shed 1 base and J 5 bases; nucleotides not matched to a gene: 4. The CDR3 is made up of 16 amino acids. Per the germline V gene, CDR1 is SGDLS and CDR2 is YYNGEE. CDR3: CASSVSLAGGTGELFF. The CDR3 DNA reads TGTGCCAGCAGCGTATCTCTAGCGGGGGGTACCGGGGAGCTGTTTTTT.